The 27 T cell receptor beta chains below were found in one sample sequenced in a study of identical twins. TCRdb reprocessed the 5' RACE reads via MiXCR and lists one record per CDR3 protein. The profile shows under 900,000 distinct CDR3 sequences, 9% to 15% of them singletons. These data are also associated with another study on yellow fever vaccine responses in identical twins.

The sequencing input was PBMCs. The receptors here all came from a woman aged 18-29 years in good health.

Only a few counts were recorded for this clonotype. V usage is TRBV6-6 and J usage is TRBJ1-5; 8 positions match TRBD1. Germline lookup yields CDR1 MNHNY and CDR2 SVGAGI (reference sequence). V shed 7 bases and J 6 bases; nucleotides not matched to a gene: 14. CDR3 length: 16 amino acids. The CDR3 sequence is CASTGGFGQGIQPQHF. CDR3 nucleotides: TGTGCCAGCACAGGAGGATTTGGACAGGGTATTCAGCCCCAGCATTTT.

A few counts support this clonotype. The gene calls are TRBV7-7 and TRBJ2-5; D may be TRBD2 (5 bases). CDR1 SSHAT and CDR2 FNYEAQ come from the germline V gene (reference sequence). The CDR3 runs 15 residues. V lost 1 base to trimming and J lost 5 bases, with 14 bases between them. CDR3 sequence (DNA): TGTGCCAGCAGCTTAGAGTCAGGTCGCGGGGAGACCCAGTACTTC. Translation gives CASSLESGRGETQYF.

This clonotype was recorded a few times. This chain connects TRBV24-1 to TRBJ2-1; possible D gene TRBD1, 6 bases. Germline V gene lookup returns CDR1 KGHDR and CDR2 SFDVKD. The CDR3 is 13 residues long. Deletions cut 3 bases from V and 14 bases from J, with 16 bases between. CDR3 in DNA: TGTGCCACCAGTGATACTACCCGGACAGCGGAGTTCTTC. Protein product: CATSDTTRTAEFF.

In this sample, this clonotype turned up a few times. This chain links TRBV6-5 with TRBJ2-1; 8 bases match TRBD1. Unmatched junction bases numbered 9, after V lost 6 bases and J lost 14 bases. The V gene's germline CDR1 is MNHEY and CDR2 SVGAGI. The CDR3 has 12 amino acids. The CDR3 protein is CASRPQTGAEFF. CDR3 nucleotide sequence: TGTGCCAGCAGGCCACAGACAGGGGCGGAGTTCTTC.

This clonotype was found a few times. The V and J genes are TRBV20-1 and TRBJ1-5; D possibly corresponds to TRBD1 (6 bases). The V end lost 6 bases, the J end lost 6 bases, and 18 bases lay between the germline ends. The CDR3 length is 14 residues. Per germline, CDR1 DFQATT and CDR2 SNEGSKA (reference sequence). The CDR3 nucleotides are TGCAGTGCGCACCCCGCGGGAGGGGGTCAGCCCCAGCATTTT. Translated: CSAHPAGGGQPQHF.

The rearrangement links TRBV5-1 to TRBJ2-1, with D possibly being TRBD1 (5 bases). The CDR3 runs 12 residues. CDR1 is SGHRS and CDR2 is YFSETQ in the germline V gene. Between the trimmed V and J ends, which lost 1 base and 14 bases, there was a span of 13 bases. The CDR3 DNA is TGCGCCAGCAGCTTGTCAGATGGGGCTGAGTTCTTC. Its translation is CASSLSDGAEFF.

The chain employs TRBV4-1 and TRBJ2-3; the D is unclear. Trimming pared 1 base from V and 0 bases from J, leaving 11 bases between. The CDR3 has 16 amino acids. CDR1 is MGHRA and CDR2 is YSYEKL in the germline V gene. The CDR3 DNA follows: TGCGCCAGCAGCCAAGTAGCAGGCGCTAGCACAGATACGCAGTATTTT. Protein: CASSQVAGASTDTQYF.

The rearrangement uses TRBV20-1 and TRBJ1-1; D is unresolved. This CDR3 region has 12 residues. Germline V gene sequence: CDR1 DFQATT, CDR2 SNEGSKA (reference sequence). V lost 2 bases to trimming and J lost 4 bases, with 8 bases between them. Written as DNA, the CDR3 is TGCAGTGCTAGACGAGGGAGCACTGAAGCTTTCTTT. Its translation: CSARRGSTEAFF.

This clonotype showed up many times. The chain couples TRBV12-3 or TRBV12-4 to TRBJ2-4; D remains unclear. V lost 1 base to trimming and J lost 8 bases, with 12 bases between them. This CDR3 region has 14 residues. The chain's CDR3 is CASSLEAVVDIQYF. In nucleotides, the CDR3 is TGTGCCAGCAGTTTAGAGGCGGTCGTAGACATTCAGTACTTC.

This clonotype was seen more than once but under ten times. This chain joins TRBV7-9 and TRBJ2-7; D might be TRBD2 (7 bases). The length of the CDR3 is 15 residues. Germline CDR1 and CDR2: SEHNR and FQNEAQ (reference sequence). V shed 1 base and J shed 4 bases, with 14 bases lying between them. The CDR3 loop reads CASSLGAGHMYEQYF. CDR3 nucleotides: TGTGCCAGCAGCTTAGGAGCGGGACATATGTACGAGCAGTACTTC.

This clonotype was picked up a small number of times. The rearrangement links TRBV5-1 to TRBJ2-1; 8 bases are a match to TRBD2. Germline lookup yields CDR1 SGHRS and CDR2 YFSETQ. The CDR3 runs 17 residues. Trimming cost V 0 bases and J 4 bases; bases outside gene matches: 9. The CDR3 reads CASSLDGGGTQYNEQFF. The CDR3 DNA sequence: TGCGCCAGCAGCTTGGATGGCGGGGGGACTCAATACAATGAGCAGTTCTTC.

This clonotype has ten or more counts. CDR3 loop: CASSPPGDTQYF. CDR3 bases: TGTGCCAGCAGCCCCCCGGGGGATACGCAGTATTTT. J is TRBJ2-3 and V is TRBV7-9, with D perhaps TRBD2 (5 bases). CDR1 and CDR2 (germline): SEHNR, FQNEAQ (reference sequence). Between the trimmed V and J ends, which lost 5 bases and 6 bases, there was a span of 9 bases. This CDR3 has 12 amino acids.

The chain links TRBV2 to TRBJ2-1, with 11 bases that match TRBD2. CDR3 length: 15 amino acids. Germline CDR1 and CDR2: SNHLY and FYNNEI. J was trimmed by 5 bases and V by 10 bases; bases with no gene match: 10. The DNA of the CDR3 is TGTGCCATCTCTCGGGGTAGCGGGAGGGACAATGAGCAGTTCTTC. Its protein product is CAISRGSGRDNEQFF.

The chain combines TRBV5-1 with TRBJ1-6, with 10 bases lining up with TRBD1. V shed 2 bases, J shed 7 bases, and the junction held 3 bases outside the gene matches. CDR1 is SGHRS and CDR2 is YFSETQ in the germline V gene. The CDR3 runs to 15 residues. The CDR3 DNA reads TGCGCCAGCAGCTTAAAGACAGGGGGCAATTCACCCCTCCACTTT. Encoded protein: CASSLKTGGNSPLHF.

V and J are TRBV12-3 or TRBV12-4 and TRBJ1-1; 10 bases are a match to TRBD1. Losses at the gene ends were 2 bases for V and 11 bases for J; bases not matched to a gene: 5. This CDR3 has 13 residues. CDR3 protein: CASSLKGQGPAFF. The CDR3 DNA reads as TGTGCCAGCAGTTTAAAGGGACAGGGGCCTGCTTTCTTT.

This clonotype was seen ten or more times. The chain combines TRBV28 with TRBJ1-2; D remains ambiguous. Germline CDR1 and CDR2: MDHEN and SYDVKM. The CDR3 has 14 residues. Trimming shortened V by 2 bases and J by 2 bases, and 9 bases separated the two germline ends. The CDR3 nucleotides read TGTGCCAGCAGTTTAACACAGTTAAACTATGGCTACACCTTC. Its translation is CASSLTQLNYGYTF.

The chain combines TRBV10-3 with TRBJ2-1; D possibly corresponds to TRBD1 (6 bases). The CDR3 runs 15 residues. The V and J ends lost 4 bases and 0 bases respectively, with 10 bases between them. The germline gives CDR1 ENHRY, CDR2 SYGVKD. The CDR3 loop is CAISGGQISYNEQFF. The CDR3 DNA reads TGTGCCATCAGTGGAGGACAGATCTCCTACAATGAGCAGTTCTTC.

The table lists this clonotype with a few counts. The CDR3, as DNA: TGTGCCAGCAGCTTAGGTGGGCCTACGCGGTACAATGAGCAGTTCTTC. It codes for CASSLGGPTRYNEQFF. The genes are TRBV13 and TRBJ2-1; D is unresolved. The CDR3 loop spans 16 amino acids. The germline CDR1 and CDR2 sequences are PRHDT and FYEKMQ (reference sequence). Trimming removed 0 bases from V and 4 bases from J, with 13 bases in between. The full variable domain, rest sourced from reference TRBV13 and TRBJ2-1, is AAGVIQSPRHLIKEKRETATLKCYPIPRHDTVYWYQQGPGQDPQFLISFYEKMQSDKGSIPDRFSAQQFSDYHSELNMSSLELGDSALYFCASSLGGPTRYNEQFFGPGTRLTVL.

This clonotype appeared a few times. The J gene is TRBJ1-5, the V gene TRBV28; 7 bases match TRBD1. This CDR3 comprises 16 residues. Losses at the gene ends were 5 bases for V and 9 bases for J; bases not matched to a gene: 16. Germline V gives CDR1 MDHEN, CDR2 SYDVKM. In DNA form, the CDR3 reads TGTGCCAGCAGTCAATCGGGACAGCCTAGCTGGTCGCCCCAGCATTTT. It is translated as CASSQSGQPSWSPQHF.

This clonotype was seen more than once but under ten times. The gene calls are TRBV29-1 and TRBJ1-1, with D maybe TRBD1 (5 bases). The V gene lost 2 bases and the J gene lost 2 bases, with 18 bases spanning the gap. This CDR3 region has 16 residues. Germline loops: CDR1 SQVTM, CDR2 ANQGSEA. CDR3 sequence reads: CSVEPAGGSGNTEAFF. The DNA for the CDR3 is TGCAGCGTTGAACCGGCGGGGGGTTCGGGTAACACTGAAGCTTTCTTT.

This rearrangement joins TRBV5-1 to TRBJ1-6; TRBD1 matches 8 bases. This CDR3 is 14 amino acids long. CDR1 and CDR2 (germline): SGHRS, YFSETQ. The ends lost 0 bases at V and 9 bases at J; junction bases unmatched: 2. The CDR3 nucleotides are TGCGCCAGCAGCTTGGAGGACAGGGTTTCACCCCTCCACTTT. It yields the protein CASSLEDRVSPLHF.

This clonotype has at least ten counts. This chain links TRBV6-5 with TRBJ2-1; D unresolved. Germline loops: CDR1 MNHEY, CDR2 SVGAGI. The CDR3 consists of 11 residues. V lost 6 bases and J lost 5, with 5 bases in between. CDR3 amino acids: CASRVNNEQFF. As DNA, the CDR3 is TGTGCCAGCAGAGTTAACAATGAGCAGTTCTTC.

This clonotype has only a few counts. The rearrangement uses TRBV20-1 and TRBJ1-1; 8 bases match TRBD1. The CDR3 loop spans 14 amino acids. V gave up 5 bases and J gave up 2 bases; unmatched junction bases: 7. CDR1 is DFQATT, CDR2 SNEGSKA, per germline (reference sequence). The CDR3, as DNA: TGCAGTGCTTACGCCGGGACAGGTAACACTGAAGCTTTCTTT. Protein sequence: CSAYAGTGNTEAFF.

The V and J genes are TRBV20-1 and TRBJ2-7; D might be TRBD1 or TRBD2, each matching 5 bases. Looked up from germline, CDR1 is DFQATT and CDR2 is SNEGSKA (reference sequence). The CDR3 has 13 amino acids. The V gene lost 7 bases and the J gene lost 1 base, with 14 bases spanning the gap. The CDR3 sequence: CSVPGPSSYEQYV. DNA of the CDR3: TGCAGTGTCCCGGGACCCTCTTCCTACGAGCAGTACGTC.

This clonotype was detected many times. V and J are TRBV2 and TRBJ1-2, with D perhaps TRBD1 (6 bases). The CDR3 totals 11 residues. The germline gives CDR1 SNHLY, CDR2 FYNNEI. V was pared by 10 bases and J by 3 bases, with 9 bases between. The CDR3 is CAITGYYGYTF. In DNA form, the CDR3 reads TGTGCCATAACAGGGTACTATGGCTACACCTTC.

This clonotype was detected a few times. CDR3 DNA: TGTGCCAGCAGCTTAGTTCGGGAGTCGAGGTACGAGCAGTACTTC. Protein: CASSLVRESRYEQYF. The genes are TRBV7-2 and TRBJ2-7; tentatively, D is TRBD2 (6 bases). CDR1 and CDR2 from the germline V gene are SGHTA and FQGNSA. V lost 1 base, J lost 4 bases, and 14 bases lay in between. This CDR3 contains 15 residues.

This clonotype was seen at least ten times. The chain uses TRBV7-8 and TRBJ2-1; 8 nucleotides agree with TRBD2. Germline V CDR1 and CDR2: SGHVS, FQNEAQ. Trimming took 3 bases from V and 5 from J; bases not matched to a gene: 9. The CDR3 loop spans 16 amino acids. The CDR3 DNA is TGTGCCAGCAGCTTTAGGCTAGCGGGCCTAAACAATGAGCAGTTCTTC. Its translation is CASSFRLAGLNNEQFF.